This TCR beta chain was retrieved from a study of identical twins. Each CDR3 protein is one row after TCRdb ran MiXCR on the 5' RACE reads. The sample includes more than 400,000 distinct CDR3 sequences, about 15% of them seen just once. From germline, CDR1 is SQVTM and CDR2 ANQGSEA. V was shortened by 6 bases and J by 3 bases, with 8 bases between the two germline ends. CDR3 length: 11 residues. The same specimen was also included in a second study, on yellow fever vaccine responses in identical twins.

V is TRBV29-1 and J is TRBJ1-1; D is uncertain. The TCR originated in a woman between 18 and 29 years old in good health. Material for sequencing was CD4+ T cells sorted from blood. The CDR3 DNA follows: TGCAGCGTGGGCCGGGACACTGAAGCTTTCTTT. Amino acid sequence: CSVGRDTEAFF.